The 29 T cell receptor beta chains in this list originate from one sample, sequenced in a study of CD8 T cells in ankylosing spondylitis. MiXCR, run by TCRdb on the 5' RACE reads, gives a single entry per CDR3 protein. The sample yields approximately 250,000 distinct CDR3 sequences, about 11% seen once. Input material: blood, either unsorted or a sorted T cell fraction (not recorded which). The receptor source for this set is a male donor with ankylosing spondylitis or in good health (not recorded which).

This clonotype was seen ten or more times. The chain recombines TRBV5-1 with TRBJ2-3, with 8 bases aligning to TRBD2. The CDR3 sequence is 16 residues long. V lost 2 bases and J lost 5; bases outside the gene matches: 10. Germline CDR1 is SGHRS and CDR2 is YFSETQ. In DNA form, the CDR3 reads TGCGCCAGCAGCTTTCTTTCGGGAGGGCCTGGAGATACGCAGTATTTT. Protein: CASSFLSGGPGDTQYF.

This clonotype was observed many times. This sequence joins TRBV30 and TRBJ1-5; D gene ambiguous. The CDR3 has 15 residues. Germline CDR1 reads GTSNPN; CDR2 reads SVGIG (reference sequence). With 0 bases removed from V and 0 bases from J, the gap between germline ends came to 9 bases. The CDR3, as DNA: TGTGCCTGGAGTGTAGGATCAGCTAGCAATCAGCCCCAGCATTTT. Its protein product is CAWSVGSASNQPQHF.

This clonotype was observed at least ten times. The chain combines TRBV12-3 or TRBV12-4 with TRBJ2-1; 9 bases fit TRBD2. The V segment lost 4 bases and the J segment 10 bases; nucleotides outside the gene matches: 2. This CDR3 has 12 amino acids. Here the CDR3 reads CASSWGTSEQFF. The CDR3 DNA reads TGTGCCAGCAGTTGGGGGACTAGCGAGCAGTTCTTC.

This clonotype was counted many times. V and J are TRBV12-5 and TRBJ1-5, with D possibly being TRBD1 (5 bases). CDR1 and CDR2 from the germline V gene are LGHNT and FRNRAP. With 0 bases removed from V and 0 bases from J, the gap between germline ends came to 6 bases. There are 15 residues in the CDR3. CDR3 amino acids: CASGLVGPSNQPQHF. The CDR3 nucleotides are TGTGCTAGTGGTTTGGTGGGACCTAGCAATCAGCCCCAGCATTTT.

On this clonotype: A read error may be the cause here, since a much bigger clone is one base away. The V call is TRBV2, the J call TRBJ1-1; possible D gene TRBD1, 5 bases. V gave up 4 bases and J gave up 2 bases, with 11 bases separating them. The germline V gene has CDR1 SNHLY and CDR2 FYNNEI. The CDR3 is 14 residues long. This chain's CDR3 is CASSGSGTNTEAFF. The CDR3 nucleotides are TGTGCCAGCAGTGGGAGTGGGACTAACACTGAAGCTTTCTTT.

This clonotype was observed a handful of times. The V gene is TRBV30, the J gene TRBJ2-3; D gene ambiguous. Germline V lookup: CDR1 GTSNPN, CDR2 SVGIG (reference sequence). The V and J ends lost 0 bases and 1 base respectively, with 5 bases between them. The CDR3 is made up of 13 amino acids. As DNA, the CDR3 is TGTGCCTGGAGTGTACCACGCACAGATACGCAGTATTTT. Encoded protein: CAWSVPRTDTQYF.

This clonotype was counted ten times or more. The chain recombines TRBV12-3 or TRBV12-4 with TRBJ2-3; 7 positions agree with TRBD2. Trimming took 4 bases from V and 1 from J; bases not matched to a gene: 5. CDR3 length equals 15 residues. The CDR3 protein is CASSWTAGGTDTQYF. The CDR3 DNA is TGTGCCAGCAGTTGGACGGCGGGGGGCACAGATACGCAGTATTTT.

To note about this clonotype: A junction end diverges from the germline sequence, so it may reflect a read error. CDR3 nucleotides: TGTGCTAGCAGACTAGCGGGGATCACAGATGCGCAGTATTTT. Translating gives CASRLAGITDAQYF. V and J are TRBV12-3 or TRBV12-4 and TRBJ2-3; 11 bases align to TRBD2. CDR3 length equals 14 residues.

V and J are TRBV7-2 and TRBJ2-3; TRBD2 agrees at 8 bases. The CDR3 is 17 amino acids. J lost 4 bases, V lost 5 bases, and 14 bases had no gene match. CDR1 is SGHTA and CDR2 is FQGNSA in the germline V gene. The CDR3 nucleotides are TGTGCCAGCAGCGACAAGCGGGAGTGGAGGGGTCCAGATACGCAGTATTTT. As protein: CASSDKREWRGPDTQYF. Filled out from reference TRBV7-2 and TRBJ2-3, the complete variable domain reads GAGVSQSPSNKVTEKGKDVELRCDPISGHTALYWYRQSLGQGLEFLIYFQGNSAPDKSGLPSDRFSAERTGGSVSTLTIQRTQQEDSAVYLCASSDKREWRGPDTQYFGPGTRLTVL.

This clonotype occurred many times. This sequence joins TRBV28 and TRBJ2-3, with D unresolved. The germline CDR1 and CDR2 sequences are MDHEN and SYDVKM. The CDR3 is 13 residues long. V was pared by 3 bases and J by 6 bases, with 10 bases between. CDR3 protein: CASSFAGGDTQYF. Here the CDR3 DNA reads TGTGCCAGCAGTTTTGCAGGTGGCGATACGCAGTATTTT.

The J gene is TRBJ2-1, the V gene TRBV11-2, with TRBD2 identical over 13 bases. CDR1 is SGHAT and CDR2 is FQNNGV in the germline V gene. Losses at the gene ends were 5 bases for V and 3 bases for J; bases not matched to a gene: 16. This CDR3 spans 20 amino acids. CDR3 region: CASSPKGSGTSGTDYNEQFF. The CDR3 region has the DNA TGTGCCAGCAGCCCTAAAGGGTCCGGGACTAGCGGGACCGACTACAATGAGCAGTTCTTC.

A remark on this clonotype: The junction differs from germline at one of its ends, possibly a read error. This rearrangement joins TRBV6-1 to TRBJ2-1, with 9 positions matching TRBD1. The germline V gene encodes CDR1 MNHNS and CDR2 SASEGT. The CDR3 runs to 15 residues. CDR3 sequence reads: CTSTFGQGPRNEQFF. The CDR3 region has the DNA TGTACCAGCACCTTCGGACAGGGGCCAAGAAATGAGCAGTTCTTC.

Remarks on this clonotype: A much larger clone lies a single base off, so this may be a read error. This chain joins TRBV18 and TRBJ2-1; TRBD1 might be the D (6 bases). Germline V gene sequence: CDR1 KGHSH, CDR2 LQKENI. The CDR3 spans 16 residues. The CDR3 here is CAGSPPMSGDYNEQFF. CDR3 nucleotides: TGTGCCGGCTCACCACCGATGTCAGGGGATTACAATGAGCAGTTCTTC.

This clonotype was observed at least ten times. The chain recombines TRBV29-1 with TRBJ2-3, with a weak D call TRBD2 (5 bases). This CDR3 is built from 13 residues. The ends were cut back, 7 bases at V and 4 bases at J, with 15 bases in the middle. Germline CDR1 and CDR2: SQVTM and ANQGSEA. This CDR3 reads CSAPANGADTQYF. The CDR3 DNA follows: TGCAGCGCCCCGGCGAACGGGGCAGATACGCAGTATTTT.

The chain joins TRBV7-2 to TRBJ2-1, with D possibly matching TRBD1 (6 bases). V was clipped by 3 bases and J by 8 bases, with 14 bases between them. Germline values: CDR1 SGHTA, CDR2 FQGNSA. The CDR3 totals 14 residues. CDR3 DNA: TGTGCCAGCAGCTTCTATAGACAGGCCTATGAGCAGTTCTTC. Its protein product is CASSFYRQAYEQFF.

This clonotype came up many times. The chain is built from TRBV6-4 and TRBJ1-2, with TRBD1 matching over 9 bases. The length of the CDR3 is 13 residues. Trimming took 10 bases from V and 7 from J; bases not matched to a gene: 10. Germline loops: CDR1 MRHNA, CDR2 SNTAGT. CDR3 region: CATQTGTGSGYTF. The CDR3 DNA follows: TGTGCCACCCAGACCGGGACAGGGAGTGGCTACACCTTC.

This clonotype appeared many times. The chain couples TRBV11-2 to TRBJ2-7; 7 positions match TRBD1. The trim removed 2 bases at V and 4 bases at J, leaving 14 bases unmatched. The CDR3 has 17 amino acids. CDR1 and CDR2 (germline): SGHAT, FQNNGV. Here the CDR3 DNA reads TGTGCCAGCAGCTTAATTCCCCGGGACAGTAATAATTACGAGCAGTACTTC. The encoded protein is CASSLIPRDSNNYEQYF.

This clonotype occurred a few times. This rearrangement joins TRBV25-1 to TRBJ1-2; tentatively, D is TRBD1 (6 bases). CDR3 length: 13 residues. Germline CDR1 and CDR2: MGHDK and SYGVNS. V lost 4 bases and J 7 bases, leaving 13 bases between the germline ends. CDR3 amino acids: CASSASPTGGYTF. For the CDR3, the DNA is TGTGCCAGCAGTGCTTCCCCGACAGGTGGCTACACCTTC.

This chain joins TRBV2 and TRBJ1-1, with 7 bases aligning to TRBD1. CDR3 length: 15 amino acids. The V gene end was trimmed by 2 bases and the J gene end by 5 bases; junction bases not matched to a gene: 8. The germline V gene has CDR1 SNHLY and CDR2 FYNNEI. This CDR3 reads CASSEIEGASTEAFF. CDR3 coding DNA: TGTGCCAGCAGTGAAATAGAGGGGGCGAGTACTGAAGCTTTCTTT.

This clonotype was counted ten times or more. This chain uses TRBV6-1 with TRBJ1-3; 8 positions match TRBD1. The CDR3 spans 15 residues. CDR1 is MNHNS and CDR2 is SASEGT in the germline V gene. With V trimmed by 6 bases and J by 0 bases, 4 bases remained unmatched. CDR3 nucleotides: TGTGCCAGCAGCCCCGACAGGGGCTCTGGAAACACCATATATTTT. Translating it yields CASSPDRGSGNTIYF.

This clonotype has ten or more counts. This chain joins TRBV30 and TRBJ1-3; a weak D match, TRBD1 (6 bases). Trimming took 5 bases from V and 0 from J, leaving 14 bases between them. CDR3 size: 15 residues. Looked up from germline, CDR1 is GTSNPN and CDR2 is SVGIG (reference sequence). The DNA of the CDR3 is TGTGCCTGGGCAACAGGGACCAGCTCTGGAAACACCATATATTTT. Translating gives CAWATGTSSGNTIYF.

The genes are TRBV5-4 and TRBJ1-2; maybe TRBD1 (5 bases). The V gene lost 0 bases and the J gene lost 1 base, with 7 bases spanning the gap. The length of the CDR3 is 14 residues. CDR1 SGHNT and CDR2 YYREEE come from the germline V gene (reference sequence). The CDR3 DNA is TGTGCCAGCAGCTTGGGGGACTTTAACTATGGCTACACCTTC. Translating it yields CASSLGDFNYGYTF.

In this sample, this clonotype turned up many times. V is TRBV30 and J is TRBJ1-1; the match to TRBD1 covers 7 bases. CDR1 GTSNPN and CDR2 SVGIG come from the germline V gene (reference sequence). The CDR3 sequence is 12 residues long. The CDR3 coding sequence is TGTGTCGCCACAGGGGTAGGAACTGAAGCTTTCTTT. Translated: CVATGVGTEAFF.

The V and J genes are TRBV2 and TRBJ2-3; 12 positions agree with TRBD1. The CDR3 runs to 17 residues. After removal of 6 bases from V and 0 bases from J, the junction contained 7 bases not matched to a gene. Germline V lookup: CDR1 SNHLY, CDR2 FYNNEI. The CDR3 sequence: CASSPGQGASSTDTQYF. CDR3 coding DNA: TGTGCCAGCAGCCCGGGACAGGGGGCTTCTAGCACAGATACGCAGTATTTT.

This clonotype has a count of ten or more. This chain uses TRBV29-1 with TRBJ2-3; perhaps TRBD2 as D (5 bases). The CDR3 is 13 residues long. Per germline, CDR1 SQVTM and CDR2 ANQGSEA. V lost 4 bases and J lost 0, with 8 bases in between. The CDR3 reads CSVVRTSTDTQYF. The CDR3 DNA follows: TGCAGCGTTGTGAGGACTAGCACAGATACGCAGTATTTT.

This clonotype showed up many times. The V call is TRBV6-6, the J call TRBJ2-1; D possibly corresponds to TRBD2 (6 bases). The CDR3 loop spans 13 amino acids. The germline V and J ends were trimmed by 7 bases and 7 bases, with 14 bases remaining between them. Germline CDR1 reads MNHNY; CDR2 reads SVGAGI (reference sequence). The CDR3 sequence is CASTPWGENEQFF. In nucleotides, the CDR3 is TGTGCCAGCACCCCCTGGGGGGAAAATGAGCAGTTCTTC.

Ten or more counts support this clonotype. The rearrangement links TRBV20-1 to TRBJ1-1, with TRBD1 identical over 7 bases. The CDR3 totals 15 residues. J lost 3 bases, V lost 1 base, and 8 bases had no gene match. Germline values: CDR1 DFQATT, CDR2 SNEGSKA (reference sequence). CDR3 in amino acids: CSARARGYTDTEAFF. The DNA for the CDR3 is TGCAGTGCTAGAGCCAGGGGGTATACCGACACTGAAGCTTTCTTT.

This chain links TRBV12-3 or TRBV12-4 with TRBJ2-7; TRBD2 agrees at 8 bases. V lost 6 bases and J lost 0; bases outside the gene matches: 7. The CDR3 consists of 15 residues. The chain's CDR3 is CASSSGSGSSYEQYF. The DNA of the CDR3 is TGTGCCAGCAGCTCTGGGAGCGGGAGCTCCTACGAGCAGTACTTC.

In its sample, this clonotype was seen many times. The CDR3 spells CASSRGTGGGTEAFF. CDR3 nucleotides: TGCGCCAGCAGCAGAGGGACAGGGGGGGGGACTGAAGCTTTCTTT. This sequence joins TRBV5-1 and TRBJ1-1; 11 bases fit TRBD1. The CDR3 spans 15 residues. Germline lookup yields CDR1 SGHRS and CDR2 YFSETQ. V dropped 4 bases and J dropped 5; count of bases not matched to a gene: 7.